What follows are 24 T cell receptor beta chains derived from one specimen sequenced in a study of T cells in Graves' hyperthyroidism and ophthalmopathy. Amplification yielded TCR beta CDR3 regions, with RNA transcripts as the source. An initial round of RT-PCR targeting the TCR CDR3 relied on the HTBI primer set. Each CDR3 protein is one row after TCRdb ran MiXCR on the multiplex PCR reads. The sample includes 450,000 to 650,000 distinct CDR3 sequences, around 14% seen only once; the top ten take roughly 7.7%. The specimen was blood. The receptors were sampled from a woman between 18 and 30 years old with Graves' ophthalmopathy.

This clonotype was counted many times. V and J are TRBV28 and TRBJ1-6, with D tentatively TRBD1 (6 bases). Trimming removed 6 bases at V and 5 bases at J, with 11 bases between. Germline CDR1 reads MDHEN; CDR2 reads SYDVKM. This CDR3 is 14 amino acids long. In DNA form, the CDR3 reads TGTGCCAGCAGAGATAACAGGGATAATTCACCCCTCCACTTT. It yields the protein CASRDNRDNSPLHF.

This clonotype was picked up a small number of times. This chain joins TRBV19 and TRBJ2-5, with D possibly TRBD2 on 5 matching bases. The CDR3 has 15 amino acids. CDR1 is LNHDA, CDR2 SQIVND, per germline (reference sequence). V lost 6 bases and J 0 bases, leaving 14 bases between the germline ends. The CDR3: CASSLDSSYQETQYF. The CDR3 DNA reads TGTGCCAGTAGCCTGGACTCCTCATACCAAGAGACCCAGTACTTC.

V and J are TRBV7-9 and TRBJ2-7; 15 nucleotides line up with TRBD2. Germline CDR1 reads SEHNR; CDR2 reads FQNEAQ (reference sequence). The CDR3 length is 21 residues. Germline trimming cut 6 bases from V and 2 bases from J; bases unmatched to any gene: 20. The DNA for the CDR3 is TGTGCCAGCAGTTCTAGCGACATCCCCGGGACTAGCGGGAGGTTCCCCTACGAGCAGTACTTC. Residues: CASSSSDIPGTSGRFPYEQYF.

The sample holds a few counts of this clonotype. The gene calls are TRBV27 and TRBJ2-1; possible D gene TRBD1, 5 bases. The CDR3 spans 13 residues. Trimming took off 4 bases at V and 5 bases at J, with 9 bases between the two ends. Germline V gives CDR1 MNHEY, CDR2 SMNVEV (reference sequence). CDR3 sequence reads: CASSWGPHNEQFF. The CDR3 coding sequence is TGTGCCAGCAGTTGGGGCCCCCACAATGAGCAGTTCTTC.

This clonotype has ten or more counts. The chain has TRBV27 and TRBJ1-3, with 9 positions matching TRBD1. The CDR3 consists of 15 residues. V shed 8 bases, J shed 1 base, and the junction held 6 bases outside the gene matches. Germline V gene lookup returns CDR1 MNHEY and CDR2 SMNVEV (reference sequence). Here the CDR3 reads CASGTGRASGNTIYF. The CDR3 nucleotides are TGTGCCAGCGGGACAGGGAGGGCTTCTGGAAACACCATATATTTT.

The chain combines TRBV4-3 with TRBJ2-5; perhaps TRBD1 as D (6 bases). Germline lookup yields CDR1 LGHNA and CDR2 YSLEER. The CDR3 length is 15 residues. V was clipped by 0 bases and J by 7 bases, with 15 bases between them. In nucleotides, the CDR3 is TGCGCCAGCAGCCAAGAGCTACAGGGTTACGTGACCCAGTACTTC. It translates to CASSQELQGYVTQYF.

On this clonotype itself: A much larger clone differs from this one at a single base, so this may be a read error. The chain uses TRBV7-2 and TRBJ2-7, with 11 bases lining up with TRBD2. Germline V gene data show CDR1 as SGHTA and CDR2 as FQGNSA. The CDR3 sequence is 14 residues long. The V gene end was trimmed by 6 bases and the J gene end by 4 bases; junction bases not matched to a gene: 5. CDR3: CASRASGRKYEQYF. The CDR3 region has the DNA TGTGCCAGCAGGGCTAGCGGGAGGAAGTACGAGCAGTACTTC. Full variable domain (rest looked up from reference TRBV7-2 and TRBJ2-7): GAGVSQSPSNKVTEKGKDVELRCDPISGHTALYWYRQSLGQGLEFLIYFQGNSAPDKSGLPSDRFSAERTGGSVSTLTIQRTQQEDSAVYLCASRASGRKYEQYFGPGTRLTVT.

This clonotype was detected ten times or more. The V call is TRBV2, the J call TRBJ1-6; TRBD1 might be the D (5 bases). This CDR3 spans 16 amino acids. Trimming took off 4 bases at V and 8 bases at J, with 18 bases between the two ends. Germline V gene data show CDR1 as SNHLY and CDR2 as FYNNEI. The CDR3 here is CASSVEGATLHSPLHF. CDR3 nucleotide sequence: TGTGCCAGCAGTGTAGAAGGGGCGACCCTCCATTCACCCCTCCACTTT.

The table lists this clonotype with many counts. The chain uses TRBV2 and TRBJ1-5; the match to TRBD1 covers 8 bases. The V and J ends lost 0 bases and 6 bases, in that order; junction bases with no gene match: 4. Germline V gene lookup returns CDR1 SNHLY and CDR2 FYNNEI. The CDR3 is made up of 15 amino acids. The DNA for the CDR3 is TGTGCCAGCAGTGAAGCTGGACAGGGCGGTCAGCCCCAGCATTTT. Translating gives CASSEAGQGGQPQHF.

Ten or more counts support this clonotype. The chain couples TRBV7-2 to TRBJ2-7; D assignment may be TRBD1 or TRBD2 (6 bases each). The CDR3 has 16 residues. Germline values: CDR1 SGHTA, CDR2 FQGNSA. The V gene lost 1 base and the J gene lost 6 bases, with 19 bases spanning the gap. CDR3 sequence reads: CASSLGRGIRQVEQYF. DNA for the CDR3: TGTGCCAGCAGCTTAGGACGCGGGATTCGACAGGTCGAGCAGTACTTC.

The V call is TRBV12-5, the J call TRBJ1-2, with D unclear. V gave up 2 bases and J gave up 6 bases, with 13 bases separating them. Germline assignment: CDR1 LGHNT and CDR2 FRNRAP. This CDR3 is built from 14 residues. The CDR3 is CASGLIRRTHGYTF. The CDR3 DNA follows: TGTGCTAGTGGTTTGATTCGTCGGACCCATGGCTACACCTTC.

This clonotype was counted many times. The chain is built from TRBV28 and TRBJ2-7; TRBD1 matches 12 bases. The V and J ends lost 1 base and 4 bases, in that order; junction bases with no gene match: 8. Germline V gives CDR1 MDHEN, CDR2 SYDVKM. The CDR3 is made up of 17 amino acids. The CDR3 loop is CASSLSGTGGLPYEQYF. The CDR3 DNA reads TGTGCCAGCAGTTTATCCGGGACAGGGGGCTTACCTTACGAGCAGTACTTC.

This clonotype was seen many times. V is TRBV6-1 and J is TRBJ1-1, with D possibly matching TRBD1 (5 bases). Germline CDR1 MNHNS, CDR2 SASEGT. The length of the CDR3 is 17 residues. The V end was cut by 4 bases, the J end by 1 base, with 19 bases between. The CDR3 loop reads CASSGATRVRANTEAFF. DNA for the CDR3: TGTGCCAGCAGTGGCGCTACCAGGGTTAGGGCGAACACTGAAGCTTTCTTT.

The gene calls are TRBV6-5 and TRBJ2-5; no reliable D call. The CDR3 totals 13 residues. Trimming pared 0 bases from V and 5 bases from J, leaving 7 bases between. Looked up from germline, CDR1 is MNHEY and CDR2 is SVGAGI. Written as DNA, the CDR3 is TGTGCCAGCAGTTACTCGGGGTCGGAGACCCAGTACTTC. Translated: CASSYSGSETQYF.

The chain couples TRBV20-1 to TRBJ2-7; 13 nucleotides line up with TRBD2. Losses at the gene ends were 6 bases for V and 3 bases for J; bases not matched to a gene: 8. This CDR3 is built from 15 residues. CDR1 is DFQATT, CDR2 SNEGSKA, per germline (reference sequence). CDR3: CSALKGLAGVYEQYF. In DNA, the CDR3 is TGCAGTGCCTTAAAAGGACTAGCGGGGGTCTACGAGCAGTACTTC.

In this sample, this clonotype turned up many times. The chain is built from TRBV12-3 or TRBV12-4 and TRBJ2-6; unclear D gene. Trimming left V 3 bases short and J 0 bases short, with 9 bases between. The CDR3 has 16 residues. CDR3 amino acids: CASSFLGLSGANVLTF. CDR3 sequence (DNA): TGTGCCAGCAGTTTTTTGGGCCTCTCTGGGGCCAACGTCCTGACTTTC.

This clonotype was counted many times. In DNA form, the CDR3 reads TGTGCCAGCAGAGGGCGACCAAGCTCCTACGAGCAGTACTTC. Its protein product is CASRGRPSSYEQYF. V usage is TRBV28 and J usage is TRBJ2-7; D is unclear. The CDR3 sequence is 14 residues long. V shed 6 bases and J shed 0 bases, with 12 bases lying between them. The V gene's germline CDR1 is MDHEN and CDR2 SYDVKM.

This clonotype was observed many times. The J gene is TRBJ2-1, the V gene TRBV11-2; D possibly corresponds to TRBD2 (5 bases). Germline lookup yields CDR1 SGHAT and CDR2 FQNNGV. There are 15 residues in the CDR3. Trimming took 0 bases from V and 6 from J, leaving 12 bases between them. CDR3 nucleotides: TGTGCCAGCAGCTTAGATCCTAGCTGGGGCAATGAGCAGTTCTTC. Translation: CASSLDPSWGNEQFF.

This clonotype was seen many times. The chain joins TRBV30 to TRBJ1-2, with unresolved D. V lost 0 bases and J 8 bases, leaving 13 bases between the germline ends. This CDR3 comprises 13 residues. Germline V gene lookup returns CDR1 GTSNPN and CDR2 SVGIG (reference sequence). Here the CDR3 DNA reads TGTGCCTGGAGTGTACACGGTCTTGGGGGCTACACCTTC. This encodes CAWSVHGLGGYTF.

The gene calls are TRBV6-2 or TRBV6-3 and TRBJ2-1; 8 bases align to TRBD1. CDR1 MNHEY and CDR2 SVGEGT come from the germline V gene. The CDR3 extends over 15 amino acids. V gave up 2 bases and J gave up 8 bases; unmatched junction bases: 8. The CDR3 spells CASSYVDREGHEQFF. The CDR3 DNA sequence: TGTGCCAGCAGTTACGTGGACAGGGAAGGTCATGAGCAGTTCTTC.

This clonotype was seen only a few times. CDR3 in amino acids: CATSDLPRNSYEQYF. CDR3 DNA sequence: TGTGCCACCAGTGATTTACCCAGGAACTCCTACGAGCAGTACTTC. V and J are TRBV24-1 and TRBJ2-7; D is undetermined. This CDR3 contains 15 residues. V lost 1 base and J lost 0, with 9 bases in between. Germline V gives CDR1 KGHDR, CDR2 SFDVKD.

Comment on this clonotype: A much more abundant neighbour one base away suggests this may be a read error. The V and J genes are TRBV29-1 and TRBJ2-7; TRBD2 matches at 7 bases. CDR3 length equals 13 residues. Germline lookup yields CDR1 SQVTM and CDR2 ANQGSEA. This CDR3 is CSVEDGGVYGQYF. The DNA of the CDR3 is TGCAGCGTTGAAGATGGGGGGGTCTACGGGCAGTACTTC.

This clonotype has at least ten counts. CDR3 in DNA: TGTGCCAGCAGTTTAGGGCAGGGCCTCGGCAATCAGCCCCAGCATTTT. It is translated as CASSLGQGLGNQPQHF. The chain has TRBV12-3 or TRBV12-4 and TRBJ1-5; TRBD1 is a possible D gene (5 bases). This CDR3 contains 16 residues. V was clipped by 1 base and J by 2 bases, with 12 bases between them.

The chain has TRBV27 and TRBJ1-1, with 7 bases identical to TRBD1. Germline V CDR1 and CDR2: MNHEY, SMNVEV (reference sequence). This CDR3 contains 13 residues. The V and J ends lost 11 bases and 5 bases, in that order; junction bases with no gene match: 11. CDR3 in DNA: TGTGCCTCCTACAGGGGCATCAATACTGAAGCTTTCTTT. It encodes CASYRGINTEAFF.